The 20 T cell receptor beta chains below come from one sample, sequenced in a study of vaccination and CD4 T cells after COVID-19. Treatment defined: approximately 9-day PBMC culture with coronavirus spike peptide pools or control peptides (ViraFEST assay). Researchers collected the unexposed donor's CD4+ T cells before the COVID-19 pandemic (2011-2018). The Oncomine TCR Beta short-read assay was applied to DNA of cultured CD4+ T cells. TCRdb reprocessed the PCR reads via MiXCR and lists one record per CDR3 protein. The data show 2,000 to 3,000 distinct CDR3 sequences, 30% to 40% seen once. The antigens for these receptors are not known. The sequenced sample was CD4+ T cells from blood, cultured in vitro. The receptors stem from a human donor in good health.

The chain is built from TRBV29-1 and TRBJ2-7, with 9 bases aligning to TRBD1. CDR3 size: 12 residues. V gave up 7 bases and J gave up 5 bases; unmatched junction bases: 6. Germline CDR1 reads SQVTM; CDR2 reads ANQGSEA. Here the CDR3 DNA reads TGCAGCGCGGGACAGGGAAGGAACGAGCAGTACTTC. Translated, it gives CSAGQGRNEQYF.

V and J are TRBV29-1 and TRBJ2-3; 9 bases are a match to TRBD2. CDR3 length: 14 residues. Germline CDR1 SQVTM, CDR2 ANQGSEA. The trim removed 7 bases at V and 1 base at J, leaving 6 bases unmatched. The CDR3 is CSGTASGGTDTQYF. In nucleotides, the CDR3 is TGCAGCGGAACGGCTAGCGGGGGCACAGATACGCAGTATTTT.

J is TRBJ1-5 and V is TRBV19; a possible D gene is TRBD1 (5 bases). Per germline, CDR1 LNHDA and CDR2 SQIVND (reference sequence). This CDR3 has 14 residues. Deletions cut 4 bases from V and 5 bases from J, with 12 bases between. CDR3 protein: CASSTRDGDQPQHF. As DNA, the CDR3 is TGTGCCAGTAGTACCAGGGATGGGGATCAGCCCCAGCATTTT.

This chain joins TRBV6-1 and TRBJ1-5, with 12 bases that match TRBD1. The CDR3 is 15 amino acids. Germline CDR1 and CDR2: MNHNS and SASEGT. The V gene end was trimmed by 6 bases and the J gene end by 15 bases; junction bases not matched to a gene: 15. This CDR3 is CASRHTGTGGGTGHF. As DNA, the CDR3 is TGTGCCAGCAGACATACCGGGACAGGGGGCGGCACGGGGCATTTT.

This clonotype has just a few counts. The chain is built from TRBV7-3 and TRBJ2-5, with 9 positions matching TRBD2. Germline V lookup: CDR1 SGHTA, CDR2 FQGTGA. With V trimmed by 5 bases and J by 10 bases, 14 bases remained unmatched. The length of the CDR3 is 15 residues. CDR3 in DNA: TGTGCCAGCAGCCCCTTTATAGCGGGGGCCGGGGGCCAGTACTTC. As protein: CASSPFIAGAGGQYF.

This chain links TRBV7-9 with TRBJ2-3; either TRBD1 or TRBD2 may fit D (6 bases each). There are 16 residues in the CDR3. V was cut by 1 base and J by 5 bases, with 16 bases left in between. Germline CDR1 and CDR2: SEHNR and FQNEAQ (reference sequence). CDR3 amino acids: CASSLGGALGVDTQYF. The CDR3 region has the DNA TGTGCCAGCAGCTTAGGGGGGGCATTAGGGGTAGATACGCAGTATTTT.

This clonotype appeared a few times. V usage is TRBV7-3 and J usage is TRBJ1-1, with 8 bases matching TRBD1. The CDR3 is 12 amino acids. Germline V lookup: CDR1 SGHTA, CDR2 FQGTGA. After removal of 5 bases from V and 7 bases from J, the junction contained 3 bases not matched to a gene. The chain's CDR3 is CASSRGTGEAFF. Written as DNA, the CDR3 is TGTGCCAGCAGCAGAGGGACAGGTGAAGCTTTCTTT. The full variable domain, rest sourced from reference TRBV7-3 and TRBJ1-1, is GAGVSQTPSNKVTEKGKYVELRCDPISGHTALYWYRQSLGQGPEFLIYFQGTGAADDSGLPNDRFFAVRPEGSVSTLKIQRTERGDSAVYLCASSRGTGEAFFGQGTRLTVV.

The genes are TRBV6-2 or TRBV6-3 and TRBJ1-2, with 7 positions matching TRBD1. V was clipped by 6 bases and J by 4 bases; unmatched bases: 8. The germline CDR1 and CDR2 sequences are MNHEY and SVGEGT. The CDR3 extends over 14 amino acids. CDR3 in amino acids: CASSLLGGFYGYTF. The DNA for the CDR3 is TGTGCCAGCAGCCTCCTAGGGGGCTTCTATGGCTACACCTTC.

The chain links TRBV7-3 to TRBJ1-1; D is ambiguous. Trimming pared 5 bases from V and 8 bases from J, leaving 15 bases between. CDR1 SGHTA and CDR2 FQGTGA come from the germline V gene. The CDR3 has 13 amino acids. The CDR3 DNA follows: TGTGCCAGCAGCCGGATTAGTCAGTCCGAAGCTTTCTTT. Translation: CASSRISQSEAFF. The whole variable domain, remainder taken from reference TRBV7-3 and TRBJ1-1, is GAGVSQTPSNKVTEKGKYVELRCDPISGHTALYWYRQSLGQGPEFLIYFQGTGAADDSGLPNDRFFAVRPEGSVSTLKIQRTERGDSAVYLCASSRISQSEAFFGQGTRLTVV.

This clonotype was detected once. The chain has TRBV5-1 and TRBJ1-1; 8 positions match TRBD1. Trimming cost V 0 bases and J 4 bases; bases outside gene matches: 5. The CDR3 extends over 15 amino acids. Germline V gene lookup returns CDR1 SGHRS and CDR2 YFSETQ. CDR3 residues: CASSLVPTGGTEAFF. The CDR3 bases are TGCGCCAGCAGCTTGGTCCCAACAGGGGGCACTGAAGCTTTCTTT.

The chain combines TRBV29-1 with TRBJ2-1, with D hard to call. The CDR3 runs 11 residues. The V end was cut by 4 bases, the J end by 0 bases, with 1 base between. Per germline, CDR1 SQVTM and CDR2 ANQGSEA. CDR3 bases: TGCAGCGTTGGCTCCTACAATGAGCAGTTCTTC. Translating it yields CSVGSYNEQFF.

The genes are TRBV23-1 and TRBJ2-3; the D gene is possibly TRBD2 (6 bases). TRBV23-1 is placed among ORFs of uncertain function. The V end lost 10 bases, the J end lost 2 bases, and 16 bases lay between the germline ends. The CDR3 consists of 14 residues. CDR3 nucleotide sequence: TGCGCCACCCCTTGGAAGCGGGTCACAGATACGCAGTATTTT. It translates to CATPWKRVTDTQYF.

This clonotype has more than one count but fewer than ten. The rearrangement joins TRBV24-1 to TRBJ2-1, with TRBD1 matching 9 bases. J lost 2 bases, V lost 4 bases, and 2 bases had no gene match. Germline CDR1 and CDR2: KGHDR and SFDVKD. This CDR3 is built from 15 residues. The CDR3 reads CATSEWTGAYNEQFF. As DNA, the CDR3 is TGTGCCACCAGTGAATGGACAGGGGCCTACAATGAGCAGTTCTTC.

This clonotype was detected once. This rearrangement joins TRBV11-3 to TRBJ2-2; D may be TRBD1 or TRBD2 (5 bases each). Germline values: CDR1 SGHNT, CDR2 YENEEA. Trimming pared 1 base from V and 6 bases from J, leaving 12 bases between. The CDR3 consists of 15 residues. The CDR3 DNA reads as TGTGCCAGCAGCTTAGGGGGGTTTTCGGCCGGGGAGCTGTTTTTT. Translated: CASSLGGFSAGELFF. The whole variable domain, filled in from reference TRBV11-3 and TRBJ2-2, reads EAGVVQSPRYKIIEKKQPVAFWCNPISGHNTLYWYLQNLGQGPELLIRYENEEAVDDSQLPKDRFSAERLKGVDSTLKIQPAELGDSAVYLCASSLGGFSAGELFFGEGSRLTVL.

The V gene is TRBV7-9, the J gene TRBJ1-4; 8 bases map to TRBD1. V was pared by 5 bases and J by 6 bases, with 5 bases of the junction left unmatched. Germline CDR1 is SEHNR and CDR2 is FQNEAQ (reference sequence). The CDR3 loop spans 14 amino acids. The CDR3: CASSQGQVDEKLFF. The CDR3 DNA reads TGTGCCAGCAGCCAGGGACAGGTGGATGAAAAACTGTTTTTT.

This clonotype was seen only a few times. The V and J genes are TRBV20-1 and TRBJ2-1, with D tentatively TRBD1 or TRBD2 (5 bases each). This CDR3 region has 15 residues. Trimming removed 5 bases at V and 0 bases at J, with 14 bases between. Germline-derived CDR1 and CDR2 are DFQATT and SNEGSKA (reference sequence). The CDR3 loop reads CSAWGSQVSYNEQFF. CDR3 in DNA: TGCAGTGCTTGGGGGTCACAGGTCTCCTACAATGAGCAGTTCTTC.

The chain couples TRBV20-1 to TRBJ2-1, with 8 bases fitting TRBD2. V lost 6 bases, J lost 5 bases, and 6 bases stayed unmatched. This CDR3 contains 13 residues. The germline CDR1 and CDR2 sequences are DFQATT and SNEGSKA (reference sequence). CDR3 nucleotide sequence: TGCAGTGCGCCGGAAGCGGGGGACAATGAGCAGTTCTTC. It is translated as CSAPEAGDNEQFF.

As regards this clonotype: One end of the junction fails to match germline, which may point to a read error. This chain links TRBV7-2 with TRBJ2-2, with 7 bases identical to TRBD2. Germline lookup yields CDR1 SGHTA and CDR2 FQGNSA. The CDR3 is 16 amino acids. CDR3 nucleotide sequence: TGTGCCAGCAGCCCAGCGGGGCAGGCTAACACCGGGGGGCTGTTTTTT. Its translation is CASSPAGQANTGGLFF.

The chain joins TRBV7-2 to TRBJ2-3, with 8 bases aligning to TRBD1. There are 12 residues in the CDR3. Germline V CDR1 and CDR2: SGHTA, FQGNSA. Trimming took 5 bases from V and 9 from J; bases not matched to a gene: 4. The CDR3 here is CASSTDRATQYF. The DNA of the CDR3 is TGTGCCAGCAGCACGGACAGGGCCACGCAGTATTTT.

In its sample, this clonotype was seen a few times. This chain uses TRBV28 with TRBJ1-5, with D unclear. CDR3 length: 15 amino acids. With 4 bases removed from V and 0 bases from J, the gap between germline ends came to 10 bases. Germline CDR1 and CDR2: MDHEN and SYDVKM. DNA of the CDR3: TGTGCCAGCAGTTCCCCGACCCTTAGCAATCAGCCCCAGCATTTT. It codes for CASSSPTLSNQPQHF.